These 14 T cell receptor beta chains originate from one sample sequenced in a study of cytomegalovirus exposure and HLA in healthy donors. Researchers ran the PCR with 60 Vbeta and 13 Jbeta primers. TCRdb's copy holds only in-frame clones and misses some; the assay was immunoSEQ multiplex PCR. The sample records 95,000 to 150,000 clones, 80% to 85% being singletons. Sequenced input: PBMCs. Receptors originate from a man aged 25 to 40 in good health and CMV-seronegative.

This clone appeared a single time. This chain's CDR3 is CASSMELAYEQFF. CDR3 sequence (DNA): TGTGCCAGTAGTATGGAACTAGCCTATGAGCAGTTCTTC. The rearrangement links TRBV19 to TRBJ2-1; the D gene is possibly TRBD2 (6 bases). This CDR3 is 13 amino acids long. Per germline, CDR1 LNHDA and CDR2 SQIVND (reference sequence). Trimming shortened V by 3 bases and J by 8 bases, and 11 bases separated the two germline ends.

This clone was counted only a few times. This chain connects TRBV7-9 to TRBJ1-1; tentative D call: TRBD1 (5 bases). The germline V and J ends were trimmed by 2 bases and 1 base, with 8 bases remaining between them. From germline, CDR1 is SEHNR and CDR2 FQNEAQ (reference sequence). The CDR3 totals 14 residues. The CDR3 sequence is CASSLQGGNTEAFF. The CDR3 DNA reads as TGTGCCAGCAGCTTACAGGGAGGGAACACTGAAGCTTTCTTT.

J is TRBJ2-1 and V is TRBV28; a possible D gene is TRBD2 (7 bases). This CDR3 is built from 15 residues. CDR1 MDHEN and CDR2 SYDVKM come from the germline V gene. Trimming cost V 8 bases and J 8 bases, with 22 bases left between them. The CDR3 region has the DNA TGTGCCAGCGGCCTCGGGCGGGGGCGGGCCTATGAGCAGTTCTTC. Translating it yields CASGLGRGRAYEQFF.

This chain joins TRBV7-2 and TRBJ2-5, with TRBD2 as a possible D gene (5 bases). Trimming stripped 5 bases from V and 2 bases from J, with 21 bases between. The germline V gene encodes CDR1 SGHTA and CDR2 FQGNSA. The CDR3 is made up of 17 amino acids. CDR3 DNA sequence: TGTGCCAGCAGCATGACGGGGTCCGGAACAAGACAAGAGACCCAGTACTTC. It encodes CASSMTGSGTRQETQYF.

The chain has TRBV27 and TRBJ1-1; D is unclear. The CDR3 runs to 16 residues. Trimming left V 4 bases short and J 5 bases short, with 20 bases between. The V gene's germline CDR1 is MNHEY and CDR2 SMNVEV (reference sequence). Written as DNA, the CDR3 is TGTGCCAGCAGTTCCCCCTCCCGGACGGGAGGAACTGAAGCTTTCTTT. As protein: CASSSPSRTGGTEAFF.

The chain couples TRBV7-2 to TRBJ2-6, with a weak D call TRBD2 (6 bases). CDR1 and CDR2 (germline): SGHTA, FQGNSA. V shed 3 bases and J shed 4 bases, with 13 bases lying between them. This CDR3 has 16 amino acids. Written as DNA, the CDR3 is TGTGCCAGCAGCTTGGGACGGGGGTCGGGGGCCAACGTCCTGACTTTC. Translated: CASSLGRGSGANVLTF. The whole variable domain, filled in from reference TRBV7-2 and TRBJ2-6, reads GAGVSQSPSNKVTEKGKDVELRCDPISGHTALYWYRQSLGQGLEFLIYFQGNSAPDKSGLPSDRFSAERTGGSVSTLTIQRTQQEDSAVYLCASSLGRGSGANVLTFGAGSRLTVL.

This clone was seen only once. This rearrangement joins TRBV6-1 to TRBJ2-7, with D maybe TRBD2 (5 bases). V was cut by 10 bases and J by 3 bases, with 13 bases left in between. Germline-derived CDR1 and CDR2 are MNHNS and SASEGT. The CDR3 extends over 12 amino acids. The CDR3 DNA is TGTGCCACTCAGAGGGCGAACTACGAGCAGTACTTC. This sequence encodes CATQRANYEQYF.

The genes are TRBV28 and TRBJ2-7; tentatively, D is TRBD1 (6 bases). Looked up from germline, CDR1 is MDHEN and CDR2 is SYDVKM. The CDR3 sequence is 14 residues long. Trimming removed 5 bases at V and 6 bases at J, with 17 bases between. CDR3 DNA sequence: TGTGCCAGCAGTACAGGACAGAAAACCTGCGAGCAGTACTTC. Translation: CASSTGQKTCEQYF.

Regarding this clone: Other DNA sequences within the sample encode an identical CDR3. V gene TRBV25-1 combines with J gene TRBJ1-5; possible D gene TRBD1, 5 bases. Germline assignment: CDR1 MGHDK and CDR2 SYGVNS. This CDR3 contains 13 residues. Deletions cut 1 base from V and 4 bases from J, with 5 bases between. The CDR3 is CASSESGNQPQHF. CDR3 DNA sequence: TGTGCCAGCAGTGAATCAGGGAATCAGCCCCAGCATTTT.

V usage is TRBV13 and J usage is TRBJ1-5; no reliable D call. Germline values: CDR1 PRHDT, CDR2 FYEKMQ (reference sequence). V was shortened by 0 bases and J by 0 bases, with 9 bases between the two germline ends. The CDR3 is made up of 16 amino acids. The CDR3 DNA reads TGTGCCAGCAGCTTAGGAACGGGATTTAGCAATCAGCCCCAGCATTTT. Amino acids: CASSLGTGFSNQPQHF.

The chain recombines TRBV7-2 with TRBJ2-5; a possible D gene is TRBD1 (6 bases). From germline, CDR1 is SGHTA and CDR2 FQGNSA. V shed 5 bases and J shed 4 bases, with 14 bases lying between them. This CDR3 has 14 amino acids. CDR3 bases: TGTGCCAGCAGCGCGTTGGGGGCGGGAGAGACCCAGTACTTC. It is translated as CASSALGAGETQYF.

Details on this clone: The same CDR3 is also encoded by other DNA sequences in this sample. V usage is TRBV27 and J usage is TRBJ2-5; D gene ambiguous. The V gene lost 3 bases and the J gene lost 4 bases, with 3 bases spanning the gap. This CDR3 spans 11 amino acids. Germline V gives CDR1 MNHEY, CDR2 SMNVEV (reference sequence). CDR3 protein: CASSFRETQYF. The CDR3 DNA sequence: TGTGCCAGCAGTTTTAGAGAGACCCAGTACTTC.

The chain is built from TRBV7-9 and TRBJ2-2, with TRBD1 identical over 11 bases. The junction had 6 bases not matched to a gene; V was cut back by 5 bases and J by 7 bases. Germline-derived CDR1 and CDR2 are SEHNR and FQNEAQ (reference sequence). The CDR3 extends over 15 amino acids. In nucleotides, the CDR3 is TGTGCCAGCAGCCCCGGGACAGGGGGTATCGGGGAGCTGTTTTTT. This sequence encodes CASSPGTGGIGELFF.

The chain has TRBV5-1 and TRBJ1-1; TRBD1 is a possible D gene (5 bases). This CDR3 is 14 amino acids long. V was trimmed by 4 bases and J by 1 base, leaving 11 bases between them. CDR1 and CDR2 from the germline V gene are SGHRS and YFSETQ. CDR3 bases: TGCGCCAGCAGCCTCCGGGGGGAGAACACTGAAGCTTTCTTT. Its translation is CASSLRGENTEAFF.